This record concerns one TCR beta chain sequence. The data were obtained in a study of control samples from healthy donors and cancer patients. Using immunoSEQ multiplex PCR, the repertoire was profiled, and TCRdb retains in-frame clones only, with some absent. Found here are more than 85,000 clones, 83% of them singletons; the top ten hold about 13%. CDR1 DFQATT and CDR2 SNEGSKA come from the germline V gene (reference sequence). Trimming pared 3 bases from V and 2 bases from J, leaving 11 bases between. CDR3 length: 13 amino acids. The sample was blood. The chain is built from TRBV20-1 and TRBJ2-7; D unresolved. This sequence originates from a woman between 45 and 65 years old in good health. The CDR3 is CSASPSYAYEQYF. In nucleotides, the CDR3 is TGCAGTGCTAGTCCCAGCTACGCCTACGAGCAGTACTTC.